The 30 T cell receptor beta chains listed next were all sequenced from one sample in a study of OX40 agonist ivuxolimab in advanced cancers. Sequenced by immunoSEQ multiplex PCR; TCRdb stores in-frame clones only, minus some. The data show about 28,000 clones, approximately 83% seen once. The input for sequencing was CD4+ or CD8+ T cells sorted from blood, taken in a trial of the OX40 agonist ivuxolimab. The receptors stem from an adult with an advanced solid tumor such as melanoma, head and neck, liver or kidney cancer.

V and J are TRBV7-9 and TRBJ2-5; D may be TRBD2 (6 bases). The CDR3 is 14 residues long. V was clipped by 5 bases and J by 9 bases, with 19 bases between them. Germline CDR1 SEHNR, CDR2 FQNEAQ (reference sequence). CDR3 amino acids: CASSPGEARGAQYF. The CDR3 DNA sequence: TGTGCCAGCAGCCCGGGGGAGGCCCGAGGGGCCCAGTACTTC.

CDR3 in DNA: TGTGCCAGCAGTTTATTTGCCGGGAACAATCAGCCCCAGCATTTT. This gives the protein CASSLFAGNNQPQHF. This chain joins TRBV27 and TRBJ1-5; unclear D gene. The germline V gene encodes CDR1 MNHEY and CDR2 SMNVEV (reference sequence). The CDR3 spans 15 residues. V shed 1 base and J shed 3 bases, with 10 bases lying between them.

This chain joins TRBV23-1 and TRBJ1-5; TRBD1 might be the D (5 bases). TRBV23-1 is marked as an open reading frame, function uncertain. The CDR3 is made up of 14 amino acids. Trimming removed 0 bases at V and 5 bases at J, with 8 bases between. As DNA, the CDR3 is TGCGCCAGCAGTCAATCGCGGGGGTATCAGCCCCAGCATTTT. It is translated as CASSQSRGYQPQHF.

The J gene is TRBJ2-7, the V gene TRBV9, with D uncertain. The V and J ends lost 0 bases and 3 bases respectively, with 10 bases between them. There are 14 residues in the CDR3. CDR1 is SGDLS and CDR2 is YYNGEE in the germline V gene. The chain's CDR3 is CASSVGDRGYEQYF. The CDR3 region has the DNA TGTGCCAGCAGCGTAGGTGATAGAGGCTACGAGCAGTACTTC.

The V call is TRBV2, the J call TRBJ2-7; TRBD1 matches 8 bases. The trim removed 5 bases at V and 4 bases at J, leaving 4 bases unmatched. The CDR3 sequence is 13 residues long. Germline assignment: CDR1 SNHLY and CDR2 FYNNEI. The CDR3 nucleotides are TGTGCCAGCAGTTTTGGACAGGGATACGAGCAGTACTTC. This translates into CASSFGQGYEQYF. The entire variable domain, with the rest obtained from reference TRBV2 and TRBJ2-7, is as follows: EPEVTQTPSHQVTQMGQEVILRCVPISNHLYFYWYRQILGQKVEFLVSFYNNEISEKSEIFDDQFSVERPDGSNFTLKIRSTKLEDSAMYFCASSFGQGYEQYFGPGTRLTVT.

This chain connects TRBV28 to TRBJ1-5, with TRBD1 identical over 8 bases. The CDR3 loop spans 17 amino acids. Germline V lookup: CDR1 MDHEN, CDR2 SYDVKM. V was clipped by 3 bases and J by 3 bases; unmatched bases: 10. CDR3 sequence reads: CASSFPPTGEVNQPQHF. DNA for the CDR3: TGTGCCAGCAGTTTTCCCCCGACAGGGGAGGTCAATCAGCCCCAGCATTTT.

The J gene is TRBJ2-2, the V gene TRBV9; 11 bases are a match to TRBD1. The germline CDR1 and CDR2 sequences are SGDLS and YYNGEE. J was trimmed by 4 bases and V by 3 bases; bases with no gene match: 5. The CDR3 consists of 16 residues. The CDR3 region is CASSEDRGPGTGELFF. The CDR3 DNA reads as TGTGCCAGCAGCGAGGACAGGGGGCCAGGCACCGGGGAGCTGTTTTTT.

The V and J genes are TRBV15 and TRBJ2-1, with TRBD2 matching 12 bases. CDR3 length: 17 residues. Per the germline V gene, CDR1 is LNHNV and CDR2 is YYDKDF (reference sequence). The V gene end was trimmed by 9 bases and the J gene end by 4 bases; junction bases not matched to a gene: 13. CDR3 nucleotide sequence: TGTGCCACTTCCCAGGGGCTAGCGGGGGGGCATTACAATGAGCAGTTCTTC. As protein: CATSQGLAGGHYNEQFF.

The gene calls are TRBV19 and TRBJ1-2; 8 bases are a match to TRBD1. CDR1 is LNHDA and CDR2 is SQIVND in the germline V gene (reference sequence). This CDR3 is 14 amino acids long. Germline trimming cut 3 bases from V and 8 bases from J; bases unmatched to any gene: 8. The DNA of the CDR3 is TGTGCCAGTAGTATGTTGCAGGGGGCAGACGGCTACACCTTC. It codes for CASSMLQGADGYTF.

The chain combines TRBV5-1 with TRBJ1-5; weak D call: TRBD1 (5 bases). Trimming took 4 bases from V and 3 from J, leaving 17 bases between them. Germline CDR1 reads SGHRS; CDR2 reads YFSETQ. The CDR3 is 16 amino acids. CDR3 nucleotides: TGCGCCAGCAGCACCCTGGCCAGGGAGGACAATCAGCCCCAGCATTTT. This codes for CASSTLAREDNQPQHF. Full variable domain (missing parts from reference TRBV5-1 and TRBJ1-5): KAGVTQTPRYLIKTRGQQVTLSCSPISGHRSVSWYQQTPGQGLQFLFEYFSETQRNKGNFPGRFSGRQFSNSRSEMNVSTLELGDSALYLCASSTLAREDNQPQHFGDGTRLSIL.

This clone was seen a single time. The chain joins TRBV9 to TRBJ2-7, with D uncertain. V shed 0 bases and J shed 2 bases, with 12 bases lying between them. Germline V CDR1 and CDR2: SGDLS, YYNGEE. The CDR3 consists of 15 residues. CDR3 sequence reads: CASSVAAGDTYEQYF. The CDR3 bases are TGTGCCAGCAGCGTAGCGGCAGGCGATACCTACGAGCAGTACTTC.

In nucleotides, the CDR3 is TGTGCCAGCAGTACGCAGGGGGGAAGATATGGCTACACCTTC. Amino acid sequence: CASSTQGGRYGYTF. The J gene is TRBJ1-2, the V gene TRBV6-5; 7 bases match TRBD1. The CDR3 contains 14 residues. Trimming at V came to 5 bases and at J to 5 bases, leaving 8 bases not matched to a gene. Per germline, CDR1 MNHEY and CDR2 SVGAGI.

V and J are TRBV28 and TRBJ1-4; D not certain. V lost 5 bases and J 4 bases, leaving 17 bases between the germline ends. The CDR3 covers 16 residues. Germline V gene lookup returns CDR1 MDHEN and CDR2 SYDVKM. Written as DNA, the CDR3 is TGTGCCAGCAGTCCAAACCCCGGGCAGGATAATGAAAAACTGTTTTTT. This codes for CASSPNPGQDNEKLFF.

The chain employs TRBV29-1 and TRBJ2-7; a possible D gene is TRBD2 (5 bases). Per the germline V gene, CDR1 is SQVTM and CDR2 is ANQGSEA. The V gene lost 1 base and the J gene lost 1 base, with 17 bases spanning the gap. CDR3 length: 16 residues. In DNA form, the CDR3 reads TGCAGCGTTGAAGGCTCTGGGCTAGCCCGATCCTACGAGCAGTACTTC. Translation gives CSVEGSGLARSYEQYF.

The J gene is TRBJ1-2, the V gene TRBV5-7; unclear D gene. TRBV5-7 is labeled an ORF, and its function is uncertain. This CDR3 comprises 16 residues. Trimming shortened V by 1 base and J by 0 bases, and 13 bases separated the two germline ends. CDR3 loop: CASSLHGFPSNYGYTF. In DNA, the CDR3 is TGTGCCAGCAGCTTGCACGGGTTTCCTTCTAACTATGGCTACACCTTC.

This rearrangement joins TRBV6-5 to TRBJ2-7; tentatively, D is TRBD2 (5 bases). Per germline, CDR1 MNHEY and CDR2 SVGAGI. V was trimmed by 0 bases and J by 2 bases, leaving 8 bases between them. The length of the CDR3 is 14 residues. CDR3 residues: CASSYSGETYEQYF. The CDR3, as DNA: TGTGCCAGCAGTTACTCTGGGGAGACCTACGAGCAGTACTTC.

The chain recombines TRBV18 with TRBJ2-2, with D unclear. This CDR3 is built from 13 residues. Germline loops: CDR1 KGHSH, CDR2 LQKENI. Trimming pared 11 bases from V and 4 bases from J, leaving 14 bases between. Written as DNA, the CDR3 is TGTGCCTTACAAGAACAAGGCACCGGGGAGCTGTTTTTT. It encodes CALQEQGTGELFF. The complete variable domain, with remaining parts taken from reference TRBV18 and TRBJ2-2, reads NAGVMQNPRHLVRRRGQEARLRCSPMKGHSHVYWYRQLPEEGLKFMVYLQKENIIDESGMPKERFSAEFPKEGPSILRIQQVVRGDSAAYFCALQEQGTGELFFGEGSRLTVL.

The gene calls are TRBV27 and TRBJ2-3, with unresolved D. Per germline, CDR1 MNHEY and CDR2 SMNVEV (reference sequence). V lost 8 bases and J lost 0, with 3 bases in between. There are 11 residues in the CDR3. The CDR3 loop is CASCSTDTQYF. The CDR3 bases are TGTGCCAGCTGTAGCACAGATACGCAGTATTTT.

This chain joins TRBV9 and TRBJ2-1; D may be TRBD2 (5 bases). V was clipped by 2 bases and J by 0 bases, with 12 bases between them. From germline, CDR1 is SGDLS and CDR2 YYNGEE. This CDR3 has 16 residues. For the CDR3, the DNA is TGTGCCAGCAGCGTCCGGACGGGGAGCTCCTACAATGAGCAGTTCTTC. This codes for CASSVRTGSSYNEQFF.

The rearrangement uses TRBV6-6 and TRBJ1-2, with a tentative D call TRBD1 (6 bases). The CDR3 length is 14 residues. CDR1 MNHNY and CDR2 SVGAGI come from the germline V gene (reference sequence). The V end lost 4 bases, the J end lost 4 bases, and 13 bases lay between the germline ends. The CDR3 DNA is TGTGCCAGCAGTTGGATTGGACAGAGCTATGGCTACACCTTC. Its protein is CASSWIGQSYGYTF.

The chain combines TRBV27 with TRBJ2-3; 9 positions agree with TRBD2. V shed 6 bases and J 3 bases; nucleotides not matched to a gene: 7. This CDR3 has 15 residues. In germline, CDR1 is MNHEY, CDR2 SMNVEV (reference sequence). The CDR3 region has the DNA TGTGCCAGCAGACCAGCGGGGGGAGGTACAGATACGCAGTATTTT. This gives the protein CASRPAGGGTDTQYF.

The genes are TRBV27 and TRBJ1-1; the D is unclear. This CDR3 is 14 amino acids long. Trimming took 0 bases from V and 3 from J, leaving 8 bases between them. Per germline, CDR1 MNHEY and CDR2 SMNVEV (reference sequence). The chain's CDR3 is CASSLSMGYTEAFF. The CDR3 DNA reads TGTGCCAGCAGTTTATCTATGGGGTACACTGAAGCTTTCTTT.

DNA for the CDR3: TGCGCCAGCAGCCACTTACCGGGACCCCGGGGTTGGGAGCAGTTCTTC. The encoded protein is CASSHLPGPRGWEQFF. The chain uses TRBV4-1 and TRBJ2-1, with D perhaps assigned TRBD1 or TRBD2 (5 bases each). Trimming removed 3 bases at V and 10 bases at J, with 22 bases between. There are 16 residues in the CDR3. From germline, CDR1 is MGHRA and CDR2 YSYEKL.

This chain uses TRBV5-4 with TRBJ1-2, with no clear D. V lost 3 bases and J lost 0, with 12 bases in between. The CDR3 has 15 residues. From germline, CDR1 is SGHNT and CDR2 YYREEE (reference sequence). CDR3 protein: CASSSEWVANYGYTF. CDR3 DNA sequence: TGTGCCAGCAGCTCCGAGTGGGTTGCTAACTATGGCTACACCTTC.

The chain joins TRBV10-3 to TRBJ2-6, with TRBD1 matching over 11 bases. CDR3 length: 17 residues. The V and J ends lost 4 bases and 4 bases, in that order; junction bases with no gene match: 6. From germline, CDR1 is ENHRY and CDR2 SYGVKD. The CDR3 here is CAISGTGGASGANVLTF. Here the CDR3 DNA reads TGTGCCATCAGTGGGACAGGGGGCGCGTCAGGGGCCAACGTCCTGACTTTC.

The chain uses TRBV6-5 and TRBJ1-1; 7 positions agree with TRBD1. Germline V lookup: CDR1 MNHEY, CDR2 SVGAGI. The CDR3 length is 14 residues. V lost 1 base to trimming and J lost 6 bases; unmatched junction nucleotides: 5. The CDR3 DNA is TGTGCCAGCAGTTACTTCGGGACAGAAGCTGAAGCTTTCTTT. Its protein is CASSYFGTEAEAFF.

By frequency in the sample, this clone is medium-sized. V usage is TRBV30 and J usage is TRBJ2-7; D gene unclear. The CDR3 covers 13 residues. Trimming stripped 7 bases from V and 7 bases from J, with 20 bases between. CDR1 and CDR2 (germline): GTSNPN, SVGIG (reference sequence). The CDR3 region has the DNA TGTGCCTCCACTCTACCCGGAGCCCGGGAGCAGTACTTC. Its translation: CASTLPGAREQYF.

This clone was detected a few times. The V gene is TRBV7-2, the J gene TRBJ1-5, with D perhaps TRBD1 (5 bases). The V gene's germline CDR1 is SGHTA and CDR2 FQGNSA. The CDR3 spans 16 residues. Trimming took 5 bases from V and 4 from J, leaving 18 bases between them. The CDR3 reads CASSATVGEGNQPQHF. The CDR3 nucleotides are TGTGCCAGCAGCGCAACAGTAGGGGAGGGGAATCAGCCCCAGCATTTT.

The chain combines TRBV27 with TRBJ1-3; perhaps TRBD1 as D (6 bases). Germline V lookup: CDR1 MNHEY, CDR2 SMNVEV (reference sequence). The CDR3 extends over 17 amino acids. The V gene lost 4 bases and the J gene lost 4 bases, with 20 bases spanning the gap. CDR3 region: CASSSQTGPPGGNTIYF. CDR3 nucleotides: TGTGCCAGCAGTTCCCAGACAGGCCCACCGGGGGGAAACACCATATATTTT.

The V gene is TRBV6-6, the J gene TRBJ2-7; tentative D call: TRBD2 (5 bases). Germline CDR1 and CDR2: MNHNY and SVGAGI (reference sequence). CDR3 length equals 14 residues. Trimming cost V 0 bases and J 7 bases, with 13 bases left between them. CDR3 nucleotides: TGTGCCAGCAGTTACTCGTTAAGGACTGAAGAGCAGTACTTC. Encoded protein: CASSYSLRTEEQYF.